The 17 T cell receptor beta chains below were found in one sample sequenced in a study of shared clonotypes between healthy human individuals (dated by TCRdb to about 2020). Libraries came from the immunoSEQ multiplex PCR assay. The immuneACCESS repertoire file appears here via TCRdb, limited to in-frame rearrangements. These files lack a portion of the clones; in checked studies, under half of the deficit traces to unresolved V genes, and the cause of the others is not known. Recorded for this sample are 550,000 to 800,000 clones; around 67% of them occurred a single time. The ten largest account for approximately 1.7% of the sample. Sample: memory CD4+ T cells sorted from blood. The cell subset or site label on this specimen signifies: CD45RA-negative fraction. These receptors all come from a woman aged 25-40 years in good health.

The chain employs TRBV4-1 and TRBJ1-5, with a possible D match to TRBD1 (5 bases). Trimming cost V 0 bases and J 5 bases, with 11 bases left between them. There are 15 residues in the CDR3. Germline V gene sequence: CDR1 MGHRA, CDR2 YSYEKL. DNA for the CDR3: TGCGCCAGCAGCCAAGATCCGGGGACTGATCAGCCCCAGCATTTT. Encoded protein: CASSQDPGTDQPQHF.

The chain carries TRBV10-2 and TRBJ1-2; 7 bases map to TRBD1. The CDR3 runs to 12 residues. The V segment lost 8 bases and the J segment 4 bases; nucleotides outside the gene matches: 4. Germline CDR1 WSHSY, CDR2 SAAADI. The CDR3 loop reads CASSGQLYGYTF. The CDR3 bases are TGCGCCAGCTCGGGACAGCTCTATGGCTACACCTTC.

The rearrangement uses TRBV5-1 and TRBJ2-5; D ambiguous. Germline CDR1 is SGHRS and CDR2 is YFSETQ. The CDR3 has 13 amino acids. V dropped 2 bases and J dropped 1 base, with 6 bases sitting between them. CDR3 amino acids: CASSFMGQETQYF. CDR3 sequence (DNA): TGCGCCAGCAGCTTCATGGGCCAAGAGACCCAGTACTTC.

Concerning this clone: Other nucleotide sequences in the sample specify the same CDR3. V gene TRBV28 combines with J gene TRBJ2-7; perhaps TRBD1 as D (6 bases). This CDR3 contains 12 residues. V lost 8 bases and J lost 0, with 8 bases in between. CDR1 and CDR2 (germline): MDHEN, SYDVKM. CDR3 amino acids: CASGRGSYEQYF. CDR3 bases: TGTGCCAGCGGCAGGGGCTCCTACGAGCAGTACTTC.

This rearrangement joins TRBV7-9 to TRBJ1-3; 10 nucleotides match TRBD1. Germline trimming cut 3 bases from V and 4 bases from J; bases unmatched to any gene: 6. The germline V gene has CDR1 SEHNR and CDR2 FQNEAQ (reference sequence). The CDR3 totals 16 residues. CDR3 nucleotide sequence: TGTGCCAGCAGCTTCCCTAGACAGGGGGCGGGAAACACCATATATTTT. Translated: CASSFPRQGAGNTIYF.

The rearrangement links TRBV5-1 to TRBJ2-5; D is ambiguous. Per germline, CDR1 SGHRS and CDR2 YFSETQ. Deletions cut 0 bases from V and 5 bases from J, with 14 bases between. The CDR3 is 15 residues long. The CDR3 DNA follows: TGCGCCAGCAGCTTGGGAATAGACACTGGGGAGACCCAGTACTTC. Protein sequence: CASSLGIDTGETQYF. The whole variable domain, filled in from reference TRBV5-1 and TRBJ2-5, reads KAGVTQTPRYLIKTRGQQVTLSCSPISGHRSVSWYQQTPGQGLQFLFEYFSETQRNKGNFPGRFSGRQFSNSRSEMNVSTLELGDSALYLCASSLGIDTGETQYFGPGTRLLVL.

The J gene is TRBJ2-6, the V gene TRBV5-1, with TRBD2 identical over 7 bases. Losses at the gene ends were 4 bases for V and 0 bases for J; bases not matched to a gene: 7. Germline V CDR1 and CDR2: SGHRS, YFSETQ. CDR3 length: 17 residues. The DNA for the CDR3 is TGCGCCAGCAGCGAATTAGCGGGCACCTCTGGGGCCAACGTCCTGACTTTC. This gives the protein CASSELAGTSGANVLTF.

V gene TRBV28 combines with J gene TRBJ1-3; unclear D gene. CDR3 length: 14 residues. Germline CDR1 MDHEN, CDR2 SYDVKM. V was pared by 2 bases and J by 2 bases, with 7 bases between. CDR3 loop: CASSLGGTGNTIYF. The CDR3, as DNA: TGTGCCAGCAGTTTAGGAGGAACTGGAAACACCATATATTTT.

This clone showed up just a few times. V and J are TRBV14 and TRBJ1-4, with TRBD1 identical over 7 bases. Looked up from germline, CDR1 is SGHDN and CDR2 is FVKESK. CDR3 length: 14 residues. The junction had 12 bases not matched to a gene; V was cut back by 6 bases and J by 11 bases. The CDR3 DNA sequence: TGTGCCAGCAGTTCCGGGACACCCAGGGGGAAACTGTTTTTT. Residues: CASSSGTPRGKLFF.

This rearrangement joins TRBV4-1 to TRBJ2-1; tentatively, D is TRBD2 (6 bases). The length of the CDR3 is 17 residues. Trimming removed 6 bases from V and 10 bases from J, with 28 bases in between. The germline gives CDR1 MGHRA, CDR2 YSYEKL. The CDR3 DNA sequence: TGCGCCAGCAGGCCAAAGACTTCGGGGGTGACTGGGCAGGAGCAGTTCTTC. As protein: CASRPKTSGVTGQEQFF.

The CDR3 loop is CASKVGLAGRNEQFF. For the CDR3, the DNA is TGTGCCAGCAAGGTTGGACTAGCGGGGAGAAATGAGCAGTTCTTC. This chain joins TRBV2 and TRBJ2-1; TRBD2 matches at 12 bases. Trimming removed 7 bases from V and 7 bases from J; junction bases left unmatched: 8. Germline V gene sequence: CDR1 SNHLY, CDR2 FYNNEI. This CDR3 spans 15 amino acids.

V gene TRBV28 combines with J gene TRBJ2-5; D is possibly TRBD1 or TRBD2 (5 bases each). Germline lookup yields CDR1 MDHEN and CDR2 SYDVKM. Trimming took off 3 bases at V and 1 base at J, with 9 bases between the two ends. CDR3 length equals 14 residues. The CDR3 spells CASSLTGPQETQYF. The CDR3 DNA sequence: TGTGCCAGCAGTTTGACGGGGCCCCAAGAGACCCAGTACTTC.

This clone was counted ten times or more. The chain joins TRBV15 to TRBJ2-7, with 9 bases lining up with TRBD2. The V gene's germline CDR1 is LNHNV and CDR2 YYDKDF (reference sequence). Unmatched junction bases numbered 6, after V lost 8 bases and J lost 4 bases. The CDR3 has 13 amino acids. CDR3 amino acids: CATGAGGGYEQYF. The CDR3 DNA sequence: TGTGCCACCGGAGCGGGAGGAGGGTACGAGCAGTACTTC. Using reference TRBV15 and TRBJ2-7 for the parts outside the CDR3, the full variable domain is DAMVIQNPRYQVTQFGKPVTLSCSQTLNHNVMYWYQQKSSQAPKLLFHYYDKDFNNEADTPDNFQSRRPNTSFCFLDIRSPGLGDTAMYLCATGAGGGYEQYFGPGTRLTVT.

The rearrangement joins TRBV5-1 to TRBJ1-1; no clear D gene. This CDR3 region has 14 residues. The V gene's germline CDR1 is SGHRS and CDR2 YFSETQ. The V end was cut by 0 bases, the J end by 0 bases, with 6 bases between. The CDR3 loop reads CASSLGSLNTEAFF. CDR3 sequence (DNA): TGCGCCAGCAGCTTGGGCTCCCTGAACACTGAAGCTTTCTTT.

The chain recombines TRBV7-2 with TRBJ2-5, with 9 bases that match TRBD2. The germline CDR1 and CDR2 sequences are SGHTA and FQGNSA. The ends lost 2 bases at V and 1 base at J; junction bases unmatched: 5. The CDR3 loop spans 16 amino acids. CDR3 loop: CASSLLAGAAQETQYF. CDR3 DNA sequence: TGTGCCAGCAGCTTATTAGCGGGAGCCGCCCAAGAGACCCAGTACTTC.

The chain recombines TRBV6-6 with TRBJ2-7; D gene ambiguous. Germline assignment: CDR1 MNHNY and CDR2 SVGAGI (reference sequence). The V gene lost 2 bases and the J gene lost 7 bases, with 18 bases spanning the gap. The CDR3 loop spans 15 amino acids. The CDR3 here is CASSYLIGDGKEQYF. CDR3 DNA sequence: TGTGCCAGCAGTTACCTAATCGGCGATGGCAAGGAGCAGTACTTC.

The chain has TRBV5-6 and TRBJ2-6; D gene uncertain. The germline V and J ends were trimmed by 6 bases and 0 bases, with 7 bases remaining between them. The length of the CDR3 is 14 residues. Germline V gene data show CDR1 as SGHDT and CDR2 as YYEEEE. CDR3 amino acids: CASISASGANVLTF. CDR3 in DNA: TGTGCCAGCATATCGGCCTCTGGGGCCAACGTCCTGACTTTC.